This is a list of T cell receptor beta chains from one sample in a study of cytomegalovirus exposure and HLA in healthy donors. Sequencing was performed with immunoSEQ multiplex PCR; in TCRdb, only in-frame clones are kept and a portion is missing. The sample shows fewer than 200,000 clones, almost 85% of them seen only once. The specimen was PBMCs. These receptors were taken from a man aged 25-45 years in good health and CMV-seronegative. The CDR3 runs from the conserved cysteine through the conserved F or W. The order of the fields is J gene, clone size, V gene, CDR3 protein. Size tells how often a clone was seen (once, few, many) or the class of an expanded clone, and some rows leave it out.

TRBJ2-7	.	TRBV19	CASSMSLGTSGSYEQYF
TRBJ1-1	once	TRBV2	CASGSTAGDTEAFF
TRBJ1-2	.	TRBV29-1	CSVEPGRVSNYGYTF
TRBJ1-1	few	TRBV7-2	CASSPQGDTEAFF
TRBJ1-5	once	TRBV19	CASSFILQPQHF
TRBJ2-1	few	TRBV27	CASSLLTVGLSYNEQFF
TRBJ2-1	.	TRBV6-5	CASSDLGPGEQFF
TRBJ1-1	.	TRBV7-8	CASSLRRGALTEAFF
TRBJ2-4	.	TRBV28	CASSLTPDSPAKNIQYF
TRBJ2-3	.	TRBV28	CASSLTGSYTQYF
TRBJ2-3	.	TRBV6-5	CASSYVSGRSDTQYF
TRBJ1-1	.	TRBV30	CAWIPLEWRWGQGDTEAFF
TRBJ2-1	.	TRBV28	CASNHRGQAVYNEQFF
TRBJ2-5	.	TRBV28	CASSSLLAGGPQETQYF
TRBJ1-2	.	TRBV6-5	CASSYDRDGYTF
TRBJ1-1	.	TRBV6-5	CASSITGDREAFF
TRBJ2-5	.	TRBV28	CASSTQELARETQYF
TRBJ1-1	.	TRBV5-1	CASSFRRGGRGTEAFF
TRBJ2-7	.	TRBV19	CASSIDLVSAARYF
TRBJ2-1	once	TRBV19	CANRCHEQFF
TRBJ2-1	few	TRBV6-1	CASSEQGNEQFF
TRBJ2-5	.	TRBV5-4	CASSWGGDKETQYF
TRBJ1-5	.	TRBV2	CASRAGLGGQPQHF
TRBJ2-7	.	TRBV15	CATSRGTAPYEQYF
TRBJ2-3	.	TRBV5-1	CASRVVRESLLLAGGNLSTDTQYF
TRBJ2-7	.	TRBV4-3	CASSQDGQPAYEQYF
TRBJ1-1	.	TRBV7-8	CASSLGFWGAGRNTEAFF
TRBJ2-1	.	TRBV7-2	CASSRLAGGPGEQFF
TRBJ2-3	.	TRBV25-1	CASSGPGASTDTQYF
TRBJ2-3	.	TRBV27	CASSLGTSGAWIDTQYF
TRBJ1-3	once	TRBV5-1	CASSLEDGGTGNTIYF
TRBJ2-7	.	TRBV5-1	CASSLGDRAFYEQYF
TRBJ2-1	.	TRBV14	CASSLQTSGDYNEQFF